Included here is one T cell receptor beta chain sequence, with context. The entry originates in a study of cytomegalovirus exposure and HLA in healthy donors. The PCR had 60 Vbeta and 13 Jbeta primers. Libraries were prepared by immunoSEQ multiplex PCR; TCRdb keeps only in-frame clonotypes and omits some of them. The top ten hold 1.5% to 2% of the sample, which has 150,000 to 200,000 clones, approximately 86% seen once. Germline V gives CDR1 SGHNT, CDR2 YYREEE (reference sequence). V lost 3 bases and J 7 bases, leaving 13 bases between the germline ends. The CDR3 has 13 residues. Each of the donors was a healthy bone marrow donor.

The source is a woman between 18 and 29 years old in good health and CMV-seronegative. The specimen sequenced was PBMCs. This sequence joins TRBV5-4 and TRBJ1-2, with D tentatively TRBD1 (5 bases). CDR3 coding DNA: TGTGCCAGCAGCTACCCTGTGGGGGGTGGCTACACCTTC. Translated, it gives CASSYPVGGGYTF.